This T cell receptor beta chain was retrieved from a study of T-cell reconstitution after alpha-beta-depleted transplantation in children. Broader study findings: Certain patients had high TCRbeta diversity at day 60, and it came from recipient T cells and thymic progenitors that survived. Reports say that about two months after transplant, the alpha-beta T cells came out of several hundred graft clones that had expanded. After one year, T-cell counts and TCRbeta diversity mostly came from new T cells.

Construction of the TCRbeta library involved unique molecular identifiers. MiXCR, run by TCRdb on the PCR reads, gives a single entry per CDR3 protein. The sample has about a million distinct CDR3 sequences, less than 30% seen once. In this sample, this clonotype turned up a few times. Antigen specificity is unknown. The CDR3 extends over 13 amino acids. Germline V gene data show CDR1 as MGHRA and CDR2 as YSYEKL. The V end was cut by 0 bases, the J end by 7 bases, with 10 bases between. This TCR came from a boy under two years old who had a stem cell transplant for SCID, so the T cells may come from the graft donor. Sequences were derived from PBMCs, mostly from graft donor cells, sampled 360 days after TCRalphabeta/CD19-depleted stem cell transplant. V gene TRBV4-1 combines with J gene TRBJ2-7; no clear D. In DNA, the CDR3 is TGCGCCAGCAGCCAAGATTCGCGGCTGGAGCAGTACTTC. Amino acid sequence: CASSQDSRLEQYF.